Presented here are 30 T cell receptor beta chains from one specimen sequenced in a study of vaccination effects on CD4 cells after COVID-19. ViraFEST expansion of antigen-specific CD4+ T cells with viral peptide pools preceded sequencing. Subsequent to a culture period of 10 to 11 days, CD4+ T cells were isolated. Infection dated between March and December 2020, before the Alpha, Beta and Delta variants reached the United States. No antigens are known for them. TCRdb's table, derived via immunoSEQ multiplex PCR, lists solely in-frame clones and lacks some. Of tens of thousands of clones listed, 69% are singletons. The specimen comprised CD4+ T cells from PBMCs cultured with SARS-CoV-2 spike peptides, sampled before COVID-19 vaccination. The receptors here all came from a human donor who had a prior SARS-CoV-2 infection.

For the CDR3, the DNA is TGCGCCAGCAGTCCCTCAGGGGGCTATTCTAACTATGGCTACACCTTC. Translation: CASSPSGGYSNYGYTF. The chain employs TRBV10-1 and TRBJ1-2; 8 positions agree with TRBD1. V dropped 5 bases and J dropped 0; count of bases not matched to a gene: 8. The CDR3 loop spans 16 amino acids. In germline, CDR1 is WNHNN, CDR2 SYGVQD (reference sequence).

The chain is built from TRBV29-1 and TRBJ2-3; D not certain. Deletions cut 6 bases from V and 6 bases from J, with 13 bases between. CDR1 SQVTM and CDR2 ANQGSEA come from the germline V gene. The CDR3 extends over 12 amino acids. Here the CDR3 reads CSVEVPGDTQYF. The DNA for the CDR3 is TGCAGCGTCGAGGTCCCCGGGGATACGCAGTATTTT.

This chain uses TRBV6-4 with TRBJ2-3; D gene uncertain. Trimming left V 2 bases short and J 5 bases short, with 8 bases between. CDR3 length: 13 amino acids. Germline CDR1 is MRHNA and CDR2 is SNTAGT. The DNA for the CDR3 is TGTGCCAGCAGTGACGTTTTGGGAGATACGCAGTATTTT. This translates into CASSDVLGDTQYF.

The chain employs TRBV30 and TRBJ2-2; 10 bases map to TRBD2. Trimming cost V 2 bases and J 6 bases; bases outside gene matches: 6. CDR3 length: 15 residues. Per the germline V gene, CDR1 is GTSNPN and CDR2 is SVGIG (reference sequence). The CDR3 nucleotides are TGTGCCTGGAGTTCGCTAGCGGGAGTTCCCGGGGAGCTGTTTTTT. Translating it yields CAWSSLAGVPGELFF.

V and J are TRBV9 and TRBJ1-6; perhaps TRBD1 as D (6 bases). V was cut by 0 bases and J by 2 bases, with 12 bases left in between. Germline CDR1 reads SGDLS; CDR2 reads YYNGEE. The CDR3 covers 17 residues. CDR3 nucleotide sequence: TGTGCCAGCAGCGTAGGCCTGAACAGGGCCTATAATTCACCCCTCCACTTT. Translation gives CASSVGLNRAYNSPLHF.

This rearrangement joins TRBV7-2 to TRBJ2-7; TRBD2 aligns across 11 bases. The germline V gene encodes CDR1 SGHTA and CDR2 FQGNSA. V was pared by 0 bases and J by 2 bases, with 6 bases of the junction left unmatched. This CDR3 spans 17 amino acids. CDR3 sequence reads: CASSLAGLADPPYEQYF. CDR3 sequence (DNA): TGTGCCAGCAGCTTAGCGGGACTAGCGGACCCTCCCTACGAGCAGTACTTC.

The chain has TRBV7-2 and TRBJ1-4, with a tentative D call TRBD1 (6 bases). CDR1 SGHTA and CDR2 FQGNSA come from the germline V gene. The CDR3 totals 14 residues. With 1 base removed from V and 3 bases from J, the gap between germline ends came to 6 bases. In DNA, the CDR3 is TGTGCCAGCAGCTTAGGGACAGCTAATGAAAAACTGTTTTTT. Residues: CASSLGTANEKLFF.

The chain carries TRBV11-1 and TRBJ2-7; TRBD2 is a possible D gene (5 bases). The CDR3 covers 15 residues. Deletions cut 2 bases from V and 2 bases from J, with 13 bases between. Germline V gene data show CDR1 as SGHAT and CDR2 as FQDESV (reference sequence). The CDR3 region is CASSLIGADAYEQYF. CDR3 nucleotide sequence: TGTGCCAGCAGCTTAATAGGAGCGGACGCCTACGAGCAGTACTTC.

This sequence joins TRBV5-6 and TRBJ1-4; D is unclear. The ends were cut back, 1 base at V and 0 bases at J, with 13 bases in the middle. This CDR3 spans 17 amino acids. The V gene's germline CDR1 is SGHDT and CDR2 YYEEEE. DNA for the CDR3: TGTGCCAGCAGCTTGAACGGGATCTTCGCAACTAATGAAAAACTGTTTTTT. It codes for CASSLNGIFATNEKLFF. The entire variable domain, with the rest obtained from reference TRBV5-6 and TRBJ1-4, is as follows: DAGVTQSPTHLIKTRGQQVTLRCSPKSGHDTVSWYQQALGQGPQFIFQYYEEEERQRGNFPDRFSGHQFPNYSSELNVNALLLGDSALYLCASSLNGIFATNEKLFFGSGTQLSVL.

The V call is TRBV7-2, the J call TRBJ2-7; D is unresolved. In germline, CDR1 is SGHTA, CDR2 FQGNSA. This CDR3 has 14 residues. V lost 4 bases to trimming and J lost 1 base, with 11 bases between them. Here the CDR3 DNA reads TGTGCCAGCAGCTCCACACCCTTGTCCTACGAGCAGTACTTC. This codes for CASSSTPLSYEQYF.

The chain has TRBV2 and TRBJ2-3; 9 bases are shared with TRBD1. The ends lost 2 bases at V and 2 bases at J; junction bases unmatched: 5. There are 16 residues in the CDR3. Per germline, CDR1 SNHLY and CDR2 FYNNEI. CDR3 sequence: CASSEHRGLPTDTQYF. The CDR3 DNA reads TGTGCCAGCAGTGAACACAGGGGGCTACCCACAGATACGCAGTATTTT.

The chain has TRBV18 and TRBJ2-3, with unresolved D. CDR1 is KGHSH and CDR2 is LQKENI in the germline V gene. CDR3 size: 16 residues. Trimming removed 4 bases at V and 0 bases at J, with 14 bases between. The CDR3 loop reads CASSQTVPSSTDTQYF. Here the CDR3 DNA reads TGTGCCAGCTCACAGACGGTCCCCTCTAGCACAGATACGCAGTATTTT.

The chain joins TRBV5-1 to TRBJ2-1, with TRBD2 identical over 9 bases. This CDR3 has 15 residues. Germline CDR1 is SGHRS and CDR2 is YFSETQ. Trimming cost V 3 bases and J 8 bases; bases outside gene matches: 9. CDR3 DNA sequence: TGCGCCAGCAGCTCGACTAGCGGCTCCCCACATGAGCAGTTCTTC. It translates to CASSSTSGSPHEQFF.

This clone is categorized as medium-sized. The V and J genes are TRBV3-1 (or the pseudogene TRBV3-2) and TRBJ1-2; D gene unclear. Germline V gives CDR1 LGHDT, CDR2 YNNKEL (reference sequence). There are 12 residues in the CDR3. Trimming left V 3 bases short and J 7 bases short, with 9 bases between. For the CDR3, the DNA is TGTGCCAGCAGCCACGTCGGATCTGGCTACACCTTC. Translated: CASSHVGSGYTF.

V gene TRBV5-6 combines with J gene TRBJ2-5, with D possibly TRBD2 on 6 matching bases. Trimming left V 3 bases short and J 5 bases short, with 20 bases between. The germline V gene encodes CDR1 SGHDT and CDR2 YYEEEE. The CDR3 covers 16 residues. In nucleotides, the CDR3 is TGTGCCAGCAGCTCTCCCGGCCTCACCGGAGGGGAGACCCAGTACTTC. Translation: CASSSPGLTGGETQYF.

The J gene is TRBJ1-6, the V gene TRBV9; tentatively, D is TRBD1 (5 bases). CDR1 is SGDLS, CDR2 YYNGEE, per germline. The CDR3 has 14 residues. The V and J ends lost 5 bases and 7 bases respectively, with 13 bases between them. For the CDR3, the DNA is TGTGCCAGCAGTCAAAAGGGGAACAATTCACCCCTCCACTTT. This sequence encodes CASSQKGNNSPLHF.

V usage is TRBV11-3 and J usage is TRBJ2-4; D remains unclear. V was clipped by 6 bases and J by 1 base, with 7 bases between them. From germline, CDR1 is SGHNT and CDR2 YENEEA. The CDR3 consists of 13 residues. Here the CDR3 reads CASRGYAKNIQYF. DNA of the CDR3: TGTGCCAGCAGGGGTTATGCCAAAAACATTCAGTACTTC. The full variable domain, with the rest looked up from reference TRBV11-3 and TRBJ2-4, is EAGVVQSPRYKIIEKKQPVAFWCNPISGHNTLYWYLQNLGQGPELLIRYENEEAVDDSQLPKDRFSAERLKGVDSTLKIQPAELGDSAVYLCASRGYAKNIQYFGAGTRLSVL.

Regarding this clone: One end of the junction varies from germline; a read error may be responsible. The V and J genes are TRBV30 and TRBJ1-1, with D perhaps TRBD1 (6 bases). CDR1 GTSNPN and CDR2 SVGIG come from the germline V gene (reference sequence). This CDR3 region has 11 residues. CDR3 DNA sequence: TGTGCCGGGAGAGGGGGGACTGAAGCTTTCTTT. It is translated as CAGRGGTEAFF.

This clone was seen a single time. This chain links TRBV29-1 with TRBJ2-5, with a weak D call TRBD2 (5 bases). V lost 2 bases to trimming and J lost 5 bases, with 6 bases between them. The germline CDR1 and CDR2 sequences are SQVTM and ANQGSEA. The CDR3 length is 11 residues. The CDR3 nucleotides read TGCAGCGTTGAACCGGGGGAGACCCAGTACTTC. Its translation is CSVEPGETQYF. The whole variable domain, filled in from reference TRBV29-1 and TRBJ2-5, reads SAVISQKPSRDICQRGTSLTIQCQVDSQVTMMFWYRQQPGQSLTLIATANQGSEATYESGFVIDKFPISRPNLTFSTLTVSNMSPEDSSIYLCSVEPGETQYFGPGTRLLVL.

This chain uses TRBV7-9 with TRBJ1-3; 8 bases line up with TRBD1. V lost 4 bases, J lost 0 bases, and 5 bases stayed unmatched. This CDR3 has 16 amino acids. CDR1 and CDR2 (germline): SEHNR, FQNEAQ (reference sequence). The CDR3: CASSSGQVLSGNTIYF. The CDR3 coding sequence is TGTGCCAGCAGCTCGGGACAGGTCCTCTCTGGAAACACCATATATTTT.

This chain joins TRBV11-3 and TRBJ2-3; 10 bases map to TRBD2. Germline V CDR1 and CDR2: SGHNT, YENEEA. V shed 5 bases and J 2 bases; nucleotides not matched to a gene: 10. This CDR3 is 17 amino acids long. The CDR3 spells CASSPTGTSAITDTQYF. The CDR3 DNA sequence: TGTGCCAGCAGCCCGACCGGGACTAGCGCGATCACAGATACGCAGTATTTT.

This chain connects TRBV5-1 to TRBJ2-1; 10 bases align to TRBD2. V lost 4 bases to trimming and J lost 8 bases; unmatched junction nucleotides: 9. Germline assignment: CDR1 SGHRS and CDR2 YFSETQ. CDR3 length: 15 residues. The CDR3 DNA follows: TGCGCCAGCAGCAAAGGGGGACTAGCGTCCCATGAGCAGTTCTTC. The encoded protein is CASSKGGLASHEQFF.

The rearrangement links TRBV19 to TRBJ1-1; TRBD1 might be the D (5 bases). Trimming left V 4 bases short and J 2 bases short, with 8 bases between. Germline V lookup: CDR1 LNHDA, CDR2 SQIVND (reference sequence). This CDR3 contains 13 residues. CDR3 sequence reads: CASSTQGNTEAFF. DNA for the CDR3: TGTGCCAGTAGTACCCAGGGAAACACTGAAGCTTTCTTT.

This chain links TRBV3-1 (or the pseudogene TRBV3-2) with TRBJ1-1, with 7 bases lining up with TRBD1. V shed 4 bases and J 3 bases; nucleotides not matched to a gene: 2. The CDR3 extends over 13 amino acids. CDR1 is LGHDT, CDR2 YNNKEL, per germline (reference sequence). Written as DNA, the CDR3 is TGTGCCAGCAGCCGAGGACAGGACACTGAAGCTTTCTTT. It yields the protein CASSRGQDTEAFF.

For the CDR3, the DNA is TGTGCCAGCAGGCGGGACAGGTTCTACGAGCAGTACTTC. Its protein product is CASRRDRFYEQYF. The J gene is TRBJ2-7, the V gene TRBV12-3 or TRBV12-4; 8 positions agree with TRBD1. V shed 6 bases and J 3 bases; nucleotides not matched to a gene: 4. The length of the CDR3 is 13 residues.

The CDR3 nucleotides read TGTGCCAGCAGCGCCGGGGGATACGAGCAGTACTTC. This sequence encodes CASSAGGYEQYF. The chain uses TRBV3-1 (or the pseudogene TRBV3-2) and TRBJ2-7; possibly TRBD2 for D (6 bases). CDR3 length: 12 residues. Germline V CDR1 and CDR2: LGHDT, YNNKEL (reference sequence). Trimming took off 5 bases at V and 4 bases at J, with 9 bases between the two ends.

The chain recombines TRBV7-2 with TRBJ1-3; D not certain. CDR3 length: 13 residues. Trimming took off 3 bases at V and 1 base at J, with 4 bases between the two ends. Germline V gene data show CDR1 as SGHTA and CDR2 as FQGNSA. This CDR3 is CASSFLSGNTIYF. The CDR3 region has the DNA TGTGCCAGCAGCTTCCTGTCTGGAAACACCATATATTTT.

This chain links TRBV18 with TRBJ1-2, with 7 nucleotides matching TRBD1. The CDR3 has 14 residues. CDR1 is KGHSH, CDR2 LQKENI, per germline. The V segment lost 3 bases and the J segment 4 bases; nucleotides outside the gene matches: 5. This CDR3 reads CASSPDGDSYGYTF. Here the CDR3 DNA reads TGTGCCAGCTCACCGGACGGGGACAGCTATGGCTACACCTTC.

This rearrangement joins TRBV3-1 (or the pseudogene TRBV3-2) to TRBJ2-6, with D unclear. The CDR3 loop spans 15 amino acids. V gave up 2 bases and J gave up 0 bases, with 5 bases separating them. Germline-derived CDR1 and CDR2 are LGHDT and YNNKEL (reference sequence). CDR3 nucleotides: TGTGCCAGCAGCCAATTCTCCTCTGGGGCCAACGTCCTGACTTTC. This sequence encodes CASSQFSSGANVLTF.

The chain couples TRBV5-4 to TRBJ2-5; 9 bases are a match to TRBD2. V was pared by 0 bases and J by 7 bases, with 7 bases of the junction left unmatched. The CDR3 consists of 15 residues. The germline CDR1 and CDR2 sequences are SGHNT and YYREEE (reference sequence). The CDR3 nucleotides are TGTGCCAGCAGCTTGGGGACTAGCGAAATCAGGACCCAGTACTTC. Its protein product is CASSLGTSEIRTQYF.